The entry below gives a single T cell receptor (beta chain) sequence along with its context. The data stem from a study of blood T cell repertoires in COVID-19. Clones were read by immunoSEQ multiplex PCR, and TCRdb kept only the in-frame ones, dropping some. There are about 200,000 clones in the sample; about 88% occur only once, and 18% lies in the top ten. Deletions cut 8 bases from V and 0 bases from J, with 11 bases between. In germline, CDR1 is MNHEY, CDR2 SVGAGI. The CDR3 is 14 amino acids. The sequenced sample was peripheral blood. This rearrangement joins TRBV6-5 to TRBJ1-5; D perhaps matches TRBD1 (6 bases). This TCR was recovered from a man aged 45 to 65 with COVID-19, enrolled during active disease. The CDR3: CASQRDNSNQPQHF. The CDR3 coding sequence is TGTGCCAGCCAACGGGACAATAGCAATCAGCCCCAGCATTTT.